One and the same sample provided the 28 T cell receptor beta chains below, sequenced in a study of blood T cell repertoires in COVID-19. TCRdb keeps only in-frame clones here, not all; method: immunoSEQ multiplex PCR. The table has about 200,000 clones, about 90% seen once. Input material: peripheral blood. The receptors derive from a man in his sixties with COVID-19, enrolled during active disease.

There are a few counts of this clone. This chain links TRBV12-3 or TRBV12-4 with TRBJ1-1; D gene ambiguous. This CDR3 has 13 residues. The ends were cut back, 6 bases at V and 4 bases at J, with 12 bases in the middle. DNA for the CDR3: TGTGCCAGCAGCCAGACATCAGGCACTGAAGCTTTCTTT. It is translated as CASSQTSGTEAFF.

In its sample, this clone was seen once. The chain has TRBV5-5 and TRBJ2-3; 7 nucleotides match TRBD1. CDR1 SGHKS and CDR2 YYEKEE come from the germline V gene (reference sequence). The CDR3 is 16 amino acids. Trimming took 4 bases from V and 1 from J; bases not matched to a gene: 9. CDR3 protein: CASSPPRTGGTDTQYF. In nucleotides, the CDR3 is TGTGCCAGCAGCCCCCCCCGGACAGGAGGCACAGATACGCAGTATTTT.

The rearrangement joins TRBV4-1 to TRBJ1-2; TRBD1 aligns across 9 bases. V lost 2 bases to trimming and J lost 3 bases; unmatched junction nucleotides: 4. Looked up from germline, CDR1 is MGHRA and CDR2 is YSYEKL. The CDR3 is 15 amino acids. CDR3 DNA sequence: TGCGCCAGCAGCCAATCCACAGGGGGCCACTATGGCTACACCTTC. Protein sequence: CASSQSTGGHYGYTF.

This chain's CDR3 is CASSWDRSYEQYF. Written as DNA, the CDR3 is TGTGCCAGCTCTTGGGACAGGTCCTACGAGCAGTACTTC. This chain joins TRBV27 and TRBJ2-7; TRBD1 agrees at 8 bases. V was pared by 8 bases and J by 1 base, with 4 bases of the junction left unmatched. The CDR3 totals 13 residues. CDR1 is MNHEY and CDR2 is SMNVEV in the germline V gene (reference sequence).

The rearrangement uses TRBV4-1 and TRBJ1-6; possibly TRBD1 for D (6 bases). The CDR3 spans 17 residues. The germline CDR1 and CDR2 sequences are MGHRA and YSYEKL. Trimming shortened V by 1 base and J by 9 bases, and 19 bases separated the two germline ends. CDR3 protein: CASSQAPRQAESSPLHF. Written as DNA, the CDR3 is TGCGCCAGCAGCCAAGCTCCCCGACAGGCAGAGAGTTCACCCCTCCACTTT.

Only a few counts were recorded for this clone. V is TRBV27 and J is TRBJ1-1; D remains unclear. This CDR3 region has 13 residues. The V end was cut by 7 bases, the J end by 0 bases, with 9 bases between. The V gene's germline CDR1 is MNHEY and CDR2 SMNVEV (reference sequence). CDR3 in DNA: TGTGCCAGCAAGTATGGCCTGAACACTGAAGCTTTCTTT. Its protein is CASKYGLNTEAFF.

The J gene is TRBJ2-7, the V gene TRBV27, with TRBD2 as a possible D gene (5 bases). The CDR3 length is 13 residues. The germline V gene has CDR1 MNHEY and CDR2 SMNVEV (reference sequence). Trimming removed 6 bases from V and 5 bases from J, with 14 bases in between. The CDR3 DNA reads as TGTGCCAGCAGACCCGAGGAGGCACACGAGCAGTACTTC. As protein: CASRPEEAHEQYF.

The chain has TRBV3-1 (or the pseudogene TRBV3-2) and TRBJ1-6; perhaps TRBD1 as D (6 bases). This CDR3 comprises 16 residues. Germline values: CDR1 LGHDT, CDR2 YNNKEL (reference sequence). V was trimmed by 1 base and J by 3 bases, leaving 10 bases between them. CDR3 nucleotides: TGTGCCAGCAGCCAAGCAGGGGCGATCTATAATTCACCCCTCCACTTT. Its protein is CASSQAGAIYNSPLHF.

This clone was counted once. The chain combines TRBV5-8 with TRBJ1-2; 8 bases are shared with TRBD1. In germline, CDR1 is SGHTS, CDR2 YDEGEE. Trimming at V came to 3 bases and at J to 8 bases, leaving 6 bases not matched to a gene. This CDR3 spans 13 amino acids. The CDR3 sequence: CASSSDRVGGYTF. For the CDR3, the DNA is TGTGCCAGCAGCTCGGACAGGGTCGGAGGCTACACCTTC.

This chain connects TRBV11-2 to TRBJ2-7, with D possibly being TRBD1 (5 bases). Germline V gene sequence: CDR1 SGHAT, CDR2 FQNNGV. V lost 2 bases and J lost 3, with 14 bases in between. The CDR3 totals 15 residues. The CDR3 sequence: CASSLRAGLSYEQYF. CDR3 DNA: TGTGCCAGCAGCTTACGGGCAGGGCTAAGCTACGAGCAGTACTTC.

V is TRBV4-2 and J is TRBJ2-1; 8 bases agree with TRBD2. The length of the CDR3 is 15 residues. Unmatched junction bases numbered 4, after V lost 1 base and J lost 5 bases. Germline V gene sequence: CDR1 LGHNA, CDR2 YNFKEQ. DNA of the CDR3: TGTGCCAGCAGCCAAGTCCAGCGGGAGAACAATGAGCAGTTCTTC. Amino acids: CASSQVQRENNEQFF.

The chain uses TRBV9 and TRBJ2-5; possible D gene TRBD2, 6 bases. The germline V and J ends were trimmed by 0 bases and 1 base, with 13 bases remaining between them. From germline, CDR1 is SGDLS and CDR2 YYNGEE. There are 16 residues in the CDR3. This chain's CDR3 is CASSVATGGSQETQYF. In nucleotides, the CDR3 is TGTGCCAGCAGCGTAGCTACAGGAGGGTCCCAAGAGACCCAGTACTTC.

The chain is built from TRBV5-1 and TRBJ2-7; 10 positions agree with TRBD2. The CDR3 length is 16 residues. J lost 1 base, V lost 7 bases, and 11 bases had no gene match. Germline-derived CDR1 and CDR2 are SGHRS and YFSETQ. The chain's CDR3 is CASGPELAGLSYEQYF. CDR3 in DNA: TGCGCCAGCGGACCTGAACTAGCGGGATTATCCTACGAGCAGTACTTC.

The rearrangement joins TRBV9 to TRBJ2-2; 13 nucleotides line up with TRBD2. The ends lost 3 bases at V and 6 bases at J; junction bases unmatched: 2. The germline V gene has CDR1 SGDLS and CDR2 YYNGEE. This CDR3 has 15 amino acids. CDR3 bases: TGTGCCAGCAGCGGAACTAGCGGGAGGGCCGGGGAGCTGTTTTTT. Amino acid sequence: CASSGTSGRAGELFF.

This chain uses TRBV11-3 with TRBJ1-6; 9 nucleotides match TRBD1. CDR3 length: 16 amino acids. In germline, CDR1 is SGHNT, CDR2 YENEEA. V lost 1 base, J lost 10 bases, and 8 bases stayed unmatched. Here the CDR3 DNA reads TGTGCCAGCAGCTTAGCCACAGGGGGCATAGGCTCACCCCTCCACTTT. It codes for CASSLATGGIGSPLHF.

CDR3 in DNA: TGTGCCAGCAGTCGCCTAGCGGGGAGCTCCTACAATGAGCAGTTCTTC. Its protein product is CASSRLAGSSYNEQFF. The rearrangement uses TRBV7-3 and TRBJ2-1; 9 nucleotides match TRBD2. The CDR3 runs 16 residues. Unmatched junction bases numbered 6, after V lost 6 bases and J lost 0 bases. CDR1 is SGHTA, CDR2 FQGTGA, per germline.

The chain combines TRBV9 with TRBJ2-3, with 14 bases fitting TRBD2. Germline CDR1 SGDLS, CDR2 YYNGEE. The CDR3 totals 17 residues. Trimming cost V 3 bases and J 4 bases; bases outside gene matches: 7. The CDR3 here is CASSGGTSGRESDTQYF. CDR3 DNA sequence: TGTGCCAGCAGCGGAGGGACTAGCGGGAGAGAATCAGATACGCAGTATTTT.

The V call is TRBV7-2, the J call TRBJ2-1, with D perhaps matching TRBD2 (7 bases). Per the germline V gene, CDR1 is SGHTA and CDR2 is FQGNSA. The length of the CDR3 is 14 residues. The ends were cut back, 0 bases at V and 10 bases at J, with 13 bases in the middle. The CDR3 DNA follows: TGTGCCAGCAGCTTAGCGGGGGGGCTGGTGGAGCAGTTCTTC. This sequence encodes CASSLAGGLVEQFF.

On this clone itself: The sample holds other DNA sequences that translate to the same CDR3. The CDR3 sequence: CASSYTGQGSEQYF. The CDR3 nucleotides read TGTGCCAGCAGTTACACGGGACAGGGATCCGAGCAGTACTTC. This rearrangement joins TRBV6-5 to TRBJ2-7; 9 bases align to TRBD1. From germline, CDR1 is MNHEY and CDR2 SVGAGI. Trimming removed 2 bases from V and 6 bases from J; junction bases left unmatched: 5. CDR3 length: 14 amino acids.

DNA for the CDR3: TGTGCCAGCAGCTTAGTTCGGCGAGGAGGCGGGGGGGCGTTATATGAGCAGTTCTTC. Its translation: CASSLVRRGGGGALYEQFF. This chain links TRBV7-2 with TRBJ2-1; 9 nucleotides agree with TRBD2. Trimming at V came to 1 base and at J to 8 bases, leaving 18 bases not matched to a gene. This CDR3 spans 19 amino acids. Germline CDR1 SGHTA, CDR2 FQGNSA.

This clone was observed once. The rearrangement links TRBV3-1 (or the pseudogene TRBV3-2) to TRBJ2-2; weak D call: TRBD1 (5 bases). Germline values: CDR1 LGHDT, CDR2 YNNKEL (reference sequence). The CDR3 spans 12 residues. V was clipped by 5 bases and J by 5 bases, with 6 bases between them. The CDR3 loop is CASSRGTGELFF. In DNA form, the CDR3 reads TGTGCCAGCAGCAGGGGAACCGGGGAGCTGTTTTTT.

Only one count was recorded for this clone. This chain uses TRBV28 with TRBJ1-2; D perhaps matches TRBD1 (5 bases). The CDR3 covers 14 residues. Germline V gene lookup returns CDR1 MDHEN and CDR2 SYDVKM. Between the trimmed V and J ends, which lost 5 bases and 8 bases, there was a span of 18 bases. The chain's CDR3 is CASSTGSPSWGYTF. The CDR3 nucleotides read TGTGCCAGCAGTACAGGTTCTCCCTCTTGGGGCTACACCTTC.

The chain uses TRBV12-3 or TRBV12-4 and TRBJ2-7, with no clear D. The CDR3 sequence is 13 residues long. V was cut by 5 bases and J by 0 bases, with 8 bases left in between. CDR3 protein: CASSAGSSYEQYF. The CDR3 nucleotides read TGTGCCAGCAGTGCTGGTAGCTCCTACGAGCAGTACTTC.

J is TRBJ2-1 and V is TRBV9; a possible D gene is TRBD2 (6 bases). V was pared by 2 bases and J by 9 bases, with 15 bases between. CDR1 and CDR2 from the germline V gene are SGDLS and YYNGEE. This CDR3 region has 14 residues. The CDR3 DNA is TGTGCCAGCAGCGTCAGACTAGACGCAGCTGAGCAGTTCTTC. It codes for CASSVRLDAAEQFF.

The chain has TRBV29-1 and TRBJ1-6, with 7 bases aligning to TRBD1. The CDR3 has 14 residues. The J segment lost 4 bases and the V segment lost 6 bases, leaving 6 bases of the junction unmatched. Per germline, CDR1 SQVTM and CDR2 ANQGSEA. This chain's CDR3 is CSVQEGAYNSPLHF. DNA of the CDR3: TGCAGCGTCCAAGAGGGGGCGTATAATTCACCCCTCCACTTT. Supplemented by reference TRBV29-1 and TRBJ1-6, the full variable domain reads SAVISQKPSRDICQRGTSLTIQCQVDSQVTMMFWYRQQPGQSLTLIATANQGSEATYESGFVIDKFPISRPNLTFSTLTVSNMSPEDSSIYLCSVQEGAYNSPLHFGNGTRLTVT.

There are a few counts of this clone. DNA of the CDR3: TGTGCCAGCATGGCGGGGAGGGCCGGGGAGCTGTTTTTT. Its protein product is CASMAGRAGELFF. The V gene is TRBV25-1, the J gene TRBJ2-2; 7 bases agree with TRBD2. V lost 7 bases to trimming and J lost 6 bases; unmatched junction nucleotides: 5. The CDR3 runs to 13 residues. Germline-derived CDR1 and CDR2 are MGHDK and SYGVNS.

This chain connects TRBV13 to TRBJ1-3; D is unresolved. V was cut by 5 bases and J by 0 bases, with 5 bases left in between. Per the germline V gene, CDR1 is PRHDT and CDR2 is FYEKMQ (reference sequence). This CDR3 has 13 amino acids. The CDR3: CASSPLSGNTIYF. The CDR3 DNA is TGTGCCAGCAGCCCCCTCTCTGGAAACACCATATATTTT.

The rearrangement links TRBV9 to TRBJ1-2; D is perhaps TRBD1 (6 bases). Germline CDR1 is SGDLS and CDR2 is YYNGEE. The CDR3 contains 15 residues. V gave up 0 bases and J gave up 4 bases, with 13 bases separating them. Written as DNA, the CDR3 is TGTGCCAGCAGCGTAGCGACAGGAATAGCCTATGGCTACACCTTC. Translation gives CASSVATGIAYGYTF.